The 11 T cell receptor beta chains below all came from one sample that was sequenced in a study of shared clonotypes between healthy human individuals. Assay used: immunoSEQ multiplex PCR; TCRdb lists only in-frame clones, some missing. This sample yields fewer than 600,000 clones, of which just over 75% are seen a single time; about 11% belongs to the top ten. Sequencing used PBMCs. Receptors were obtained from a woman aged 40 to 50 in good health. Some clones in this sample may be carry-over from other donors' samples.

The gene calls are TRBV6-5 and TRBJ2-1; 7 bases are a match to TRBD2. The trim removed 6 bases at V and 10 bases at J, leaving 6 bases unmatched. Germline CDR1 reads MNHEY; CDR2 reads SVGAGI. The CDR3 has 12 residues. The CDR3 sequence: CASSRTSLEQFF. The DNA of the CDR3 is TGTGCCAGCAGCCGGACTAGTTTAGAGCAGTTCTTC.

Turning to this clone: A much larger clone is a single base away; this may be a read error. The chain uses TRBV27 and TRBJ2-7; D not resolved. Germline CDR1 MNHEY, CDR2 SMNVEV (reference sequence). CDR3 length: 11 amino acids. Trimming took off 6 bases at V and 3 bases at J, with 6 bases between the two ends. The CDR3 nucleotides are TGTGCCAGCAGATTCCTCTACGAGCAGTACTTC. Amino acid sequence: CASRFLYEQYF.

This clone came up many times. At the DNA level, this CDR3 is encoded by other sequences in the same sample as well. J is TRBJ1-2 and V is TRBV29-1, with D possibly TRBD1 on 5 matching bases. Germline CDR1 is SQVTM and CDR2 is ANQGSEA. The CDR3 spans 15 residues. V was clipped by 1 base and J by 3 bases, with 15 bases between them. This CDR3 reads CSVEVLGQGYYGYTF. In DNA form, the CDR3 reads TGCAGCGTTGAAGTATTAGGGCAGGGATACTATGGCTACACCTTC.

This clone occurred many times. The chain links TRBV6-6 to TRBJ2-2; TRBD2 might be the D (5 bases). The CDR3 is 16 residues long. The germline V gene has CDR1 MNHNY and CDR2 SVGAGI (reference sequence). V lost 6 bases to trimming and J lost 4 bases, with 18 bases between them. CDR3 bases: TGTGCCAGCAGCTACGGGGAATTCTTTAGCACCGGGGAGCTGTTTTTT. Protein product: CASSYGEFFSTGELFF.

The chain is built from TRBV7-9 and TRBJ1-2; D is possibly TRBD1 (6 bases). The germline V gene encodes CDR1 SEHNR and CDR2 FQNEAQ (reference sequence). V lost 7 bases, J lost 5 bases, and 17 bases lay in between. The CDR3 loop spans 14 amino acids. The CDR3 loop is CASNHPDRRYGYTF. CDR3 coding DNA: TGTGCCAGCAACCACCCCGACAGGAGATATGGCTACACCTTC.

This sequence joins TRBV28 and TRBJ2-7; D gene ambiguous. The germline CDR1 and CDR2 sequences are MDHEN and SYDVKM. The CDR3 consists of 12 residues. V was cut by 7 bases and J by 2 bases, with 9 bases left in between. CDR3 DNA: TGTGCCAGCAACTCAGACCCCTACGAGCAGTACTTC. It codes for CASNSDPYEQYF.

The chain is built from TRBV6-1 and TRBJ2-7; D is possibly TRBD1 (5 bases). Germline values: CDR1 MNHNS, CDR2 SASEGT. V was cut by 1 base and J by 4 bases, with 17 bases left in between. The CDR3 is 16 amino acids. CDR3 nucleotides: TGTGCCAGCAGTGAAGGCGACAGCCCCCGCCGTTACGAGCAGTACTTC. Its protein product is CASSEGDSPRRYEQYF.

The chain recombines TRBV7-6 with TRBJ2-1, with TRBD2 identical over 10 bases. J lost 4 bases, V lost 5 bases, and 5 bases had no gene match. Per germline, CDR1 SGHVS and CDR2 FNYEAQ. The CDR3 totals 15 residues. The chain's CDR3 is CASSQTSGVYNEQFF. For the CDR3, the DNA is TGTGCCAGCAGCCAAACTAGCGGGGTTTACAATGAGCAGTTCTTC.

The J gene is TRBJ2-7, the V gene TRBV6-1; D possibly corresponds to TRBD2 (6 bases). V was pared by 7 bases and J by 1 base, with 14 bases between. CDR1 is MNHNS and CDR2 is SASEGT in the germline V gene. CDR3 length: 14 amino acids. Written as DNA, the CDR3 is TGTGCCAGCAAGCTAGGGCTAGCGTCCTACGAGCAGTACTTC. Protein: CASKLGLASYEQYF.

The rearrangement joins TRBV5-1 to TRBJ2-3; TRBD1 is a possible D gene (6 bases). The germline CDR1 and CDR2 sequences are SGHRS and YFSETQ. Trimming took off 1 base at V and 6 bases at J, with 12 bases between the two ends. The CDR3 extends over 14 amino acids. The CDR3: CASSLNRVEDTQYF. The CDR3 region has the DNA TGCGCCAGCAGCTTGAACAGGGTGGAGGATACGCAGTATTTT.

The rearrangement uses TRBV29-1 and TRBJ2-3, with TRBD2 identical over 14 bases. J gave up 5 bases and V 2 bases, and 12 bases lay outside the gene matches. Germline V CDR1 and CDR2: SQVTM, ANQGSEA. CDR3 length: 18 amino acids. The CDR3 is CSVETGLAGGAGIDTQYF. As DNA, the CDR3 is TGCAGCGTTGAAACAGGACTAGCGGGAGGCGCAGGTATAGATACGCAGTATTTT.